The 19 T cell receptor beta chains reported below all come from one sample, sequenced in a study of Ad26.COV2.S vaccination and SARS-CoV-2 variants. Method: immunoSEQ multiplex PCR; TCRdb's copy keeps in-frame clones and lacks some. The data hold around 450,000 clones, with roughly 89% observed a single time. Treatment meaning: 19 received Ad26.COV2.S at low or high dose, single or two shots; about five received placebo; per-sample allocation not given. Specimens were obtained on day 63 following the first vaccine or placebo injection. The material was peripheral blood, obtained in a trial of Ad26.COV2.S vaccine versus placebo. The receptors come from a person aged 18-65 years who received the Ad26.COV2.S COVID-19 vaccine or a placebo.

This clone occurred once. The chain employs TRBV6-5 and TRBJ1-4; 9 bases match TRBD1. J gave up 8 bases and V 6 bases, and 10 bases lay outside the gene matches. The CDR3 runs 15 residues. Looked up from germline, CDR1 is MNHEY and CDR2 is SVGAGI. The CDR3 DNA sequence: TGTGCCAGCAGACGACAGGGGGGGACGGTGGAAAAACTGTTTTTT. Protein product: CASRRQGGTVEKLFF.

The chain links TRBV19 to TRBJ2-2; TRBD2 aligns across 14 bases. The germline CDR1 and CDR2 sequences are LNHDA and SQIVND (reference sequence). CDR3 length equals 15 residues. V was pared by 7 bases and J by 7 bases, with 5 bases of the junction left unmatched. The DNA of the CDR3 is TGTGCCAGTACCGAGGGGACTAGCGGGAGCGGGGAGCTGTTTTTT. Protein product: CASTEGTSGSGELFF.

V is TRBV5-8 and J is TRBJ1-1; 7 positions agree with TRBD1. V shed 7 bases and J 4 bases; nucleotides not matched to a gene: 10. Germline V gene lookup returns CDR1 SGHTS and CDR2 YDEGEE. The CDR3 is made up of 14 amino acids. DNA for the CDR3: TGTGCCAGCGCTGCCGGGACAGATAGCACTGAAGCTTTCTTT. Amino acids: CASAAGTDSTEAFF.

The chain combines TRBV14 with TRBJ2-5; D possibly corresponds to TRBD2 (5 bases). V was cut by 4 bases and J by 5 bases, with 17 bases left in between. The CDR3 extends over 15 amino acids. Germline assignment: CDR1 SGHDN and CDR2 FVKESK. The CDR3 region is CASSPEGRYLETQYF. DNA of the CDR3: TGTGCCAGCAGCCCAGAGGGCAGGTATCTGGAGACCCAGTACTTC.

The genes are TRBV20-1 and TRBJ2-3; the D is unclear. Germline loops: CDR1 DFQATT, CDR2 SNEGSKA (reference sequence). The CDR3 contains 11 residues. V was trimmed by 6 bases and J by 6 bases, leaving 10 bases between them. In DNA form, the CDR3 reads TGCAGTGCCCCTATGGCGGATACGCAGTATTTT. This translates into CSAPMADTQYF.

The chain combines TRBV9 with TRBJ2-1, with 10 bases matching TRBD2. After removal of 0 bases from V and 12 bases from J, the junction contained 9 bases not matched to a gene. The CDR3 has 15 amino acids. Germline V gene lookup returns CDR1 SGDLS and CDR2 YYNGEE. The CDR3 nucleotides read TGTGCCAGCAGCGTAGAGGCCAGCGGGGGGGCCCGGCAGTTCTTC. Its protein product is CASSVEASGGARQFF.

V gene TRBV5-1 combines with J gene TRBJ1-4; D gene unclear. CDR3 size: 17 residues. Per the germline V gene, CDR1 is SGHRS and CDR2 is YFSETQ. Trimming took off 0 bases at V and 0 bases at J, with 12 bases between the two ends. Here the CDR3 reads CASSLGATVSTNEKLFF. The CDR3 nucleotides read TGCGCCAGCAGCTTGGGGGCAACAGTGTCAACTAATGAAAAACTGTTTTTT.

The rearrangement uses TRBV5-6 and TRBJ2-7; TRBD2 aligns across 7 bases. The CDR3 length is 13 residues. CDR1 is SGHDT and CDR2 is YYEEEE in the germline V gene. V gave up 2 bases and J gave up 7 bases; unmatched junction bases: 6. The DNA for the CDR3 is TGTGCCAGCAGCTTCCAGCGGGGCGAGGAGCAGTACTTC. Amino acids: CASSFQRGEEQYF.

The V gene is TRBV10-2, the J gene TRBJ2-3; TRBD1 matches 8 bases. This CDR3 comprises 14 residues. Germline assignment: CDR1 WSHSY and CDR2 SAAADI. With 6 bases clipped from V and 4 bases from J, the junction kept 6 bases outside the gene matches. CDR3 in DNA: TGCGCCAGCAGCGGGACAGGTGTCTCAGATACGCAGTATTTT. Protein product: CASSGTGVSDTQYF.

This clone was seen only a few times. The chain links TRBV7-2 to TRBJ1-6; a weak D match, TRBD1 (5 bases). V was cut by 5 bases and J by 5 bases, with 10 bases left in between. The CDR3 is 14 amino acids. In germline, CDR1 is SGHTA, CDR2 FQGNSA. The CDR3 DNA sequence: TGTGCCAGCAGCCCGACAGCCCATAATTCACCCCTCCACTTT. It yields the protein CASSPTAHNSPLHF.

The CDR3 DNA reads as TGTGCCAGCTCACCCTGGGGGGGTGAGCAGTTCTTC. As protein: CASSPWGGEQFF. This sequence joins TRBV18 and TRBJ2-1; 7 nucleotides agree with TRBD2. There are 12 residues in the CDR3. The germline V gene has CDR1 KGHSH and CDR2 LQKENI. Losses at the gene ends were 3 bases for V and 9 bases for J; bases not matched to a gene: 2.

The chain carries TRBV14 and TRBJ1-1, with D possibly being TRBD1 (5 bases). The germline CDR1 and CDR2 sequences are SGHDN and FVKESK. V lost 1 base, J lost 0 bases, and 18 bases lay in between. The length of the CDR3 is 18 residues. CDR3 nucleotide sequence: TGTGCCAGCAGCCAAGTGTCGCGGTTCGGGGGAATGAACACTGAAGCTTTCTTT. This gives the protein CASSQVSRFGGMNTEAFF. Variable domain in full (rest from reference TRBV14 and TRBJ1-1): EAGVTQFPSHSVIEKGQTVTLRCDPISGHDNLYWYRRVMGKEIKFLLHFVKESKQDESGMPNNRFLAERTGGTYSTLKVQPAELEDSGVYFCASSQVSRFGGMNTEAFFGQGTRLTVV.

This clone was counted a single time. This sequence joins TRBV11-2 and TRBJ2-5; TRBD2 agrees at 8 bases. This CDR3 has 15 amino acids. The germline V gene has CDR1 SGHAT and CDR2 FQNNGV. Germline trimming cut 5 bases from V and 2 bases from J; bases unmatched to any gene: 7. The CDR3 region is CASSPAAGEQETQYF. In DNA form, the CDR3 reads TGTGCCAGCAGCCCAGCAGCGGGAGAACAAGAGACCCAGTACTTC.

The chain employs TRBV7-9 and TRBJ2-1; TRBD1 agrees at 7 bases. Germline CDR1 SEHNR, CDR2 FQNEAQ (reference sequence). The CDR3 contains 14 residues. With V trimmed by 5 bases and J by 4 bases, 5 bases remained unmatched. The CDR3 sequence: CASSPTGSYNEQFF. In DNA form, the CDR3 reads TGTGCCAGCAGCCCGACAGGGAGTTACAATGAGCAGTTCTTC. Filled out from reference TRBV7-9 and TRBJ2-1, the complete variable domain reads DTGVSQNPRHKITKRGQNVTFRCDPISEHNRLYWYRQTLGQGPEFLTYFQNEAQLEKSRLLSDRFSAERPKGSFSTLEIQRTEQGDSAMYLCASSPTGSYNEQFFGPGTRLTVL.

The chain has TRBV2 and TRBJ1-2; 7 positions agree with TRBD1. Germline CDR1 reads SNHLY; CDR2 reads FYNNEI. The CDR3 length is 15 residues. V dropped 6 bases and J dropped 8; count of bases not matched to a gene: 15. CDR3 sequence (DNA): TGTGCCAGCAGGATCCACGGGCAGGGGGTGGACGGCTACACCTTC. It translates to CASRIHGQGVDGYTF.

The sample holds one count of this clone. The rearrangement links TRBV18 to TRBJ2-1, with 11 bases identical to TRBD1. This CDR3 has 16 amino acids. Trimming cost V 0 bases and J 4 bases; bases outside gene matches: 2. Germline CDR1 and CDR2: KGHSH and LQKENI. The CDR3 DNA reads TGTGCCAGCTCACCACCGCGGGACAGGGGGTACAATGAGCAGTTCTTC. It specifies CASSPPRDRGYNEQFF.

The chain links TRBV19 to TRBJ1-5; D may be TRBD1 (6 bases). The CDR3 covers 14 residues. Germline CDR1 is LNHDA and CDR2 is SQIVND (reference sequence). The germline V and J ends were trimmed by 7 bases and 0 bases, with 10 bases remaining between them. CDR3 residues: CASTNRASNQPQHF. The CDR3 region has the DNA TGTGCCAGTACGAACAGGGCTAGCAATCAGCCCCAGCATTTT.

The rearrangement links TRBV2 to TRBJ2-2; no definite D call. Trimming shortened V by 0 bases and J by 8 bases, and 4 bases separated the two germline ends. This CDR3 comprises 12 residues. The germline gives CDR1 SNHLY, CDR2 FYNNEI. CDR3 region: CASSEAVGELFF. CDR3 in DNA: TGTGCCAGCAGTGAAGCCGTAGGGGAGCTGTTTTTT. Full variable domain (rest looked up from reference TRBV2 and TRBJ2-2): EPEVTQTPSHQVTQMGQEVILRCVPISNHLYFYWYRQILGQKVEFLVSFYNNEISEKSEIFDDQFSVERPDGSNFTLKIRSTKLEDSAMYFCASSEAVGELFFGEGSRLTVL.

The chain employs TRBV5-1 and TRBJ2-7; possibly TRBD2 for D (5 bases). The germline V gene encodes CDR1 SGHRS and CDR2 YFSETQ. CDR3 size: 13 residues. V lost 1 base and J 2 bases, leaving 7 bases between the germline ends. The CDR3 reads CASSLTSTYEQYF. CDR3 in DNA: TGCGCCAGCAGCTTGACTAGTACCTACGAGCAGTACTTC. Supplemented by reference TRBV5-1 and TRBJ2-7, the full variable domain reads KAGVTQTPRYLIKTRGQQVTLSCSPISGHRSVSWYQQTPGQGLQFLFEYFSETQRNKGNFPGRFSGRQFSNSRSEMNVSTLELGDSALYLCASSLTSTYEQYFGPGTRLTVT.